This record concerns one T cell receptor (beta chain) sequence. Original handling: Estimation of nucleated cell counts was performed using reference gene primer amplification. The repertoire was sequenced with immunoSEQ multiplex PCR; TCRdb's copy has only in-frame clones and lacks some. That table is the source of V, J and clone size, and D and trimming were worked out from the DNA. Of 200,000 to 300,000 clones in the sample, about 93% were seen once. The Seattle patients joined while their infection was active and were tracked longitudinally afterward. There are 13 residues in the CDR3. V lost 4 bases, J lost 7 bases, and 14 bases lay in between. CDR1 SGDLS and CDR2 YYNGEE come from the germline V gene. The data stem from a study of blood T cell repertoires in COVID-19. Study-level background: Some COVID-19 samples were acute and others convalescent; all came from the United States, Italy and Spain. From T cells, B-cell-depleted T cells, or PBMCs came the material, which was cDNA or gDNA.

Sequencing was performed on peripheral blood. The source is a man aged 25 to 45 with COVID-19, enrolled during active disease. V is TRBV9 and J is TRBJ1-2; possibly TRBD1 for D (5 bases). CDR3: CASSPRGSFGYTF. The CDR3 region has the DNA TGTGCCAGCAGCCCCCGGGGGTCGTTTGGCTACACCTTC. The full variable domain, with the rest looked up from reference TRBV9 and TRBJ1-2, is DSGVTQTPKHLITATGQRVTLRCSPRSGDLSVYWYQQSLDQGLQFLIQYYNGEERAKGNILERFSAQQFPDLHSELNLSSLELGDSALYFCASSPRGSFGYTFGSGTRLTVV.